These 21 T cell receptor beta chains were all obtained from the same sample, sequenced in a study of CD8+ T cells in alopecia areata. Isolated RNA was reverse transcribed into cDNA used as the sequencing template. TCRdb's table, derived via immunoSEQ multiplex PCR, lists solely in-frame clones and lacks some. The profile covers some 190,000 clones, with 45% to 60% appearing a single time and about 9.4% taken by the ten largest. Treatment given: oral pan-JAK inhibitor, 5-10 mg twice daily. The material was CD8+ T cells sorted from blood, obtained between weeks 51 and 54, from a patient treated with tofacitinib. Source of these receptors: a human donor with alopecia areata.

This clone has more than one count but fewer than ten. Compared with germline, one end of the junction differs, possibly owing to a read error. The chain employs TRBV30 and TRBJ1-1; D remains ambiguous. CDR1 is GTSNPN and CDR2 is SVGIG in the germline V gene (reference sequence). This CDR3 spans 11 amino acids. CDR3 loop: CAWGVGTEAFF. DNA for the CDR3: TGTGCCTGGGGTGTAGGGACTGAAGCTTTCTTT.

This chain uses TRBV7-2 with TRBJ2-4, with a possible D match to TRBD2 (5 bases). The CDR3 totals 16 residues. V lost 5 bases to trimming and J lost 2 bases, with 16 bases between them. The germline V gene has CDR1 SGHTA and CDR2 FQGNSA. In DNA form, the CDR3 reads TGTGCCAGCAGCATTACTAGACTAAATACCAAAAACATTCAGTACTTC. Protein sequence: CASSITRLNTKNIQYF.

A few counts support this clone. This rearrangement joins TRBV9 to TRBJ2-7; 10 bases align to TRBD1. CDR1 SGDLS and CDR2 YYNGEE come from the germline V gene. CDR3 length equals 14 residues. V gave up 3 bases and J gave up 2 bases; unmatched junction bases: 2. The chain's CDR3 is CASSEGQGAYEQYF. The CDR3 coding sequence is TGTGCCAGCAGCGAAGGACAGGGGGCCTACGAGCAGTACTTC.

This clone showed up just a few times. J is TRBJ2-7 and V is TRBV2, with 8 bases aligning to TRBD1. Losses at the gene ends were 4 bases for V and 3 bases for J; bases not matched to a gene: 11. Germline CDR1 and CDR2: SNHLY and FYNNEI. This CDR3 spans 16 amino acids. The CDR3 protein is CASSAGKGQEIYEQYF. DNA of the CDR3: TGTGCCAGCAGTGCTGGTAAGGGACAGGAGATCTACGAGCAGTACTTC.

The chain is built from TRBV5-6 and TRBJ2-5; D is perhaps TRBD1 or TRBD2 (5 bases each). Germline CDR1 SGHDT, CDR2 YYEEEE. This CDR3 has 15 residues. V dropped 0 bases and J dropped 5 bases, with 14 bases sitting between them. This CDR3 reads CASSLANQGEETQYF. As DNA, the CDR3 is TGTGCCAGCAGCTTGGCCAACCAGGGAGAGGAGACCCAGTACTTC.

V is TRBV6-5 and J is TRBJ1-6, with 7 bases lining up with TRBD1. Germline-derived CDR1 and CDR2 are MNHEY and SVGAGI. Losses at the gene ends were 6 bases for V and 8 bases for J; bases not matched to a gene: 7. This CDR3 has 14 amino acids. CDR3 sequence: CASRFGQEHSPLHF. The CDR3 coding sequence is TGTGCCAGCAGGTTCGGACAGGAGCATTCACCCCTCCACTTT.

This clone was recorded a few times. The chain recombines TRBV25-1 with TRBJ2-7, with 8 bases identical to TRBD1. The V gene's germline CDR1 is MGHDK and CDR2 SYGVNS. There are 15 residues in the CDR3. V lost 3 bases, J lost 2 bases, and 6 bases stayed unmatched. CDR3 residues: CASSDVQGVTYEQYF. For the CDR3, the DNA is TGTGCCAGCAGTGATGTACAGGGGGTTACCTACGAGCAGTACTTC.

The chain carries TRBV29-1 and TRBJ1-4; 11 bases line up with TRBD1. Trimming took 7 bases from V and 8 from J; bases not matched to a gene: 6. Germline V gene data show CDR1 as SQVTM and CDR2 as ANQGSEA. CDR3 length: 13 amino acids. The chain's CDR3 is CSAGQGAREKLFF. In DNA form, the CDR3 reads TGCAGCGCCGGACAGGGGGCTCGGGAAAAACTGTTTTTT.

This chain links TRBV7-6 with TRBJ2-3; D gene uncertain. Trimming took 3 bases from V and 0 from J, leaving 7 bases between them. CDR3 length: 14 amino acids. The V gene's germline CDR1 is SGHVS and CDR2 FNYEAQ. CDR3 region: CASSLGQSTDTQYF. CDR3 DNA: TGTGCCAGCAGCTTGGGCCAGAGCACAGATACGCAGTATTTT.

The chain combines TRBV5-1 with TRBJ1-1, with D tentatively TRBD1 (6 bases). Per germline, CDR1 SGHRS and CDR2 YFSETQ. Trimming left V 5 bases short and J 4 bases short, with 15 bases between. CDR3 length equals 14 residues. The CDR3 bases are TGCGCCAGCAGACCTATGGGGGCTTTCACTGAAGCTTTCTTT. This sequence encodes CASRPMGAFTEAFF.

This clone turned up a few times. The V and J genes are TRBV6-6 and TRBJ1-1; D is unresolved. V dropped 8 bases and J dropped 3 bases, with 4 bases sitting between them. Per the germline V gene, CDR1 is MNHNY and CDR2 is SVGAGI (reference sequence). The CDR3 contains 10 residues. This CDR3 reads CASLDTEAFF. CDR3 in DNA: TGTGCCAGCCTGGACACTGAAGCTTTCTTT.

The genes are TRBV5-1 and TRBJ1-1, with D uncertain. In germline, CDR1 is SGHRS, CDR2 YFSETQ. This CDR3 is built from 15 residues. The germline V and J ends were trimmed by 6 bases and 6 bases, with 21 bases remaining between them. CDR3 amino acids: CASNQSRSQDPEAFF. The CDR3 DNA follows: TGCGCCAGCAATCAGTCTCGGTCTCAGGACCCTGAAGCTTTCTTT.

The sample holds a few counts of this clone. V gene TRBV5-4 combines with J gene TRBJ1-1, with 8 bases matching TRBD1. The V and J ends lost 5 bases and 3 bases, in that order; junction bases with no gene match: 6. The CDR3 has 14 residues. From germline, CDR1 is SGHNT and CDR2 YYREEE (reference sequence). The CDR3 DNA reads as TGTGCCAGCAGAGCGACAGGGGAGGACACTGAAGCTTTCTTT. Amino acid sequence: CASRATGEDTEAFF.

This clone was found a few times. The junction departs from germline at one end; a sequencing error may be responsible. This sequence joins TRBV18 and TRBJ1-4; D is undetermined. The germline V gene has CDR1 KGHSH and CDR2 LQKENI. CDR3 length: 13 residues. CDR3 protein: CASSPTAPEQLFF. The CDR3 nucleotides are TGTGCCAGCTCACCCACTGCTCCTGAACAACTGTTTTTT. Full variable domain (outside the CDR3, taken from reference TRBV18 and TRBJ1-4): NAGVMQNPRHLVRRRGQEARLRCSPMKGHSHVYWYRQLPEEGLKFMVYLQKENIIDESGMPKERFSAEFPKEGPSILRIQQVVRGDSAAYFCASSPTAPEQLFFGSGTQLSVL.

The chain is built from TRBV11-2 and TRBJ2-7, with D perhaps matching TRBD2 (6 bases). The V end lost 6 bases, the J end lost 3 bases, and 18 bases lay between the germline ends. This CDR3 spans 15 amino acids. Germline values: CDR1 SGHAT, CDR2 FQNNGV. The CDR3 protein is CASSTLGEESYEQYF. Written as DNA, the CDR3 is TGTGCCAGCAGTACCTTGGGGGAGGAAAGCTACGAGCAGTACTTC.

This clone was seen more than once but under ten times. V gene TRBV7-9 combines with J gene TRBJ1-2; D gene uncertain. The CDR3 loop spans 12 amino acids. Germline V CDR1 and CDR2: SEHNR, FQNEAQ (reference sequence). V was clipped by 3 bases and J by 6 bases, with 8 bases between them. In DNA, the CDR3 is TGTGCCAGCAGCTTGGGGAGGGATGGCTACACCTTC. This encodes CASSLGRDGYTF.

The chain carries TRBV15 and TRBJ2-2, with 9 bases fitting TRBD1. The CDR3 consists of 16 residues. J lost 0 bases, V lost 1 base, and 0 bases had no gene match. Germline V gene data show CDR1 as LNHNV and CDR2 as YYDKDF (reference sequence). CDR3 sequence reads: CATSRGQGANTGELFF. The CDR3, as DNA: TGTGCCACCAGCAGAGGACAGGGGGCGAACACCGGGGAGCTGTTTTTT.

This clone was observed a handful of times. CDR3 bases: TGTGCCAGCAGCTTGGATGGGACAGGGCGAACGGCCTACGAGCAGTACTTC. It yields the protein CASSLDGTGRTAYEQYF. The chain combines TRBV5-6 with TRBJ2-7, with 9 bases lining up with TRBD1. This CDR3 contains 17 residues. The V and J ends lost 0 bases and 2 bases, in that order; junction bases with no gene match: 9. The germline V gene encodes CDR1 SGHDT and CDR2 YYEEEE.

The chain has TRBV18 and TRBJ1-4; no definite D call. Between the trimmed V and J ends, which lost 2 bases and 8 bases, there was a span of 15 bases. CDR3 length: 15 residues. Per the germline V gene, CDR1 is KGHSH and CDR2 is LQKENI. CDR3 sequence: CASSPSMDESEKLFF. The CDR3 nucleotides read TGTGCCAGCTCACCATCGATGGATGAATCCGAAAAACTGTTTTTT.

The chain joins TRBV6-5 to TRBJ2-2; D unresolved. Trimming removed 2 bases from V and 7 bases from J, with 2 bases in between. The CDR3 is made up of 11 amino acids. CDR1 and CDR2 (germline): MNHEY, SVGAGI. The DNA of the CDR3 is TGTGCCAGCAGTTACGTCGGGGAGCTGTTTTTT. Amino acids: CASSYVGELFF.

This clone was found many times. The CDR3 sequence is CASSAGTGPNYGYTF. CDR3 DNA: TGTGCCAGCAGCGCCGGGACAGGGCCTAACTATGGCTACACCTTC. The rearrangement links TRBV7-3 to TRBJ1-2; 9 nucleotides align to TRBD1. Trimming at V came to 5 bases and at J to 0 bases, leaving 4 bases not matched to a gene. Germline CDR1 SGHTA, CDR2 FQGTGA. This CDR3 spans 15 amino acids.